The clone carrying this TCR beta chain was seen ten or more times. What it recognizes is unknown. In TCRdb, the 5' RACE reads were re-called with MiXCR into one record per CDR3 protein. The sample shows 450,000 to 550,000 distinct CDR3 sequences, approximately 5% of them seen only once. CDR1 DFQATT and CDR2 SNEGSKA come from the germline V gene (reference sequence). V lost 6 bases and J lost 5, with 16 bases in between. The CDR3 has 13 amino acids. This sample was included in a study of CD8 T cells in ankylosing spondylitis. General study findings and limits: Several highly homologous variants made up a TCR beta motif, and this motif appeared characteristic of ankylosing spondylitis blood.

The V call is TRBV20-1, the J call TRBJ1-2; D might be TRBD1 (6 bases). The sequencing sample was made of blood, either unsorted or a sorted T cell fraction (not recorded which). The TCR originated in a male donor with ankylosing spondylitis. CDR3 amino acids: CSAETLTGYGYTF. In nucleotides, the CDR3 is TGCAGTGCCGAGACCTTAACAGGGTATGGCTACACCTTC.